The clone carrying this T cell receptor (beta chain) was counted a few times. Its antigen is not known. Germline V CDR1 and CDR2: MDHEN, SYDVKM. Trimming shortened V by 3 bases and J by 6 bases, and 12 bases separated the two germline ends. The CDR3 covers 14 residues. The study reverse transcribed the entire isolated RNA, so it sequenced expressed TCRB transcripts. The data were produced by immunoSEQ multiplex PCR, yet TCRdb's version contains in-frame clones alone and is incomplete. The sample consists of around 600,000 clones, 9.5% to 15% of them appearing once. This sample was included in a study of beta chain features in type 1 diabetes. General observations from the study: The naive, central memory and Treg TCRB repertoires showed an apparent similarity that was greater among patients than among healthy donors. Sequencing of cDNA might inflate the share of cells that strongly express TCR. Moderate but significant shortening of TCRB CDR3s was recorded in all four CD4+ subsets from Type 1 diabetes patients.

Naive, central memory, regulatory and stem cell-like memory cells within the CD4+ compartment were sorted using CD45RO/CCR7/CD25/CD127/CD95/CD27. The receptor comes from a man younger than 45 with type 1 diabetes. Sample: naive CD4+ T cells from blood. The chain couples TRBV28 to TRBJ2-4; tentatively, D is TRBD2 (6 bases). The CDR3 DNA is TGTGCCAGCAGTTTGGGGCCCGGGAGAAACATTCAGTACTTC. Translating gives CASSLGPGRNIQYF.